The 19 T cell receptor beta chains reported below all come from one sample, sequenced in a study of blood T cell repertoires in COVID-19. Repertoires were generated with immunoSEQ multiplex PCR, while TCRdb's copy carries only in-frame clones and drops some. The table lists roughly 300,000 clones, around 85% of them singletons. Material for sequencing was PBMCs or T cells enriched from blood (not recorded which). These receptors all stem from a woman in her forties or fifties who had recovered from COVID-19.

The J gene is TRBJ2-7, the V gene TRBV10-2; no clear D gene. Between the trimmed V and J ends, which lost 0 bases and 6 bases, there was a span of 9 bases. Per the germline V gene, CDR1 is WSHSY and CDR2 is SAAADI. The CDR3 is made up of 13 amino acids. The CDR3 sequence: CASSESVRSEQYF. CDR3 DNA sequence: TGCGCCAGCAGTGAGTCGGTCAGATCCGAGCAGTACTTC.

The chain carries TRBV24-1 and TRBJ2-3; TRBD1 matches 9 bases. J was trimmed by 3 bases and V by 4 bases; bases with no gene match: 13. Per germline, CDR1 KGHDR and CDR2 SFDVKD. The length of the CDR3 is 18 residues. CDR3 region: CATSETQGTGWVTDTQYF. The CDR3 coding sequence is TGTGCCACCAGTGAGACTCAAGGGACAGGGTGGGTTACAGATACGCAGTATTTT.

This clone was found a few times. The rearrangement joins TRBV5-1 to TRBJ2-2, with a weak D call TRBD1 (6 bases). Trimming shortened V by 0 bases and J by 0 bases, and 12 bases separated the two germline ends. Germline V lookup: CDR1 SGHRS, CDR2 YFSETQ. There are 17 residues in the CDR3. The CDR3 region is CASSLVAGTTNTGELFF. CDR3 in DNA: TGCGCCAGCAGCTTGGTCGCCGGGACAACGAACACCGGGGAGCTGTTTTTT.

The J gene is TRBJ1-5, the V gene TRBV28; 8 bases are a match to TRBD1. The CDR3 consists of 13 residues. Germline CDR1 MDHEN, CDR2 SYDVKM. Unmatched junction bases numbered 3, after V lost 4 bases and J lost 7 bases. Written as DNA, the CDR3 is TGTGCCAGCAGTTGGACAGGGAGGCAGCCCCAGCATTTT. As protein: CASSWTGRQPQHF.

This chain connects TRBV19 to TRBJ1-5; maybe TRBD1 (6 bases). CDR3 size: 13 residues. Germline lookup yields CDR1 LNHDA and CDR2 SQIVND (reference sequence). The V and J ends lost 6 bases and 9 bases respectively, with 15 bases between them. The CDR3 is CASRKQGYGPQHF. The CDR3 nucleotides read TGTGCCAGTAGAAAACAGGGTTACGGGCCCCAGCATTTT.

A single count supports this clone. The chain has TRBV7-3 and TRBJ2-5; 8 nucleotides align to TRBD2. There are 14 residues in the CDR3. Germline V gives CDR1 SGHTA, CDR2 FQGTGA. V lost 5 bases and J lost 2; bases outside the gene matches: 4. The CDR3 here is CASSPGLVQETQYF. The CDR3 region has the DNA TGTGCCAGCAGCCCGGGACTAGTTCAAGAGACCCAGTACTTC.

The chain links TRBV19 to TRBJ1-1; 7 bases match TRBD1. The trim removed 4 bases at V and 2 bases at J, leaving 13 bases unmatched. Germline V CDR1 and CDR2: LNHDA, SQIVND (reference sequence). This CDR3 has 17 residues. The CDR3 DNA reads TGTGCCAGTAGTACTACCCGACAGGGTGTCTTTAACACTGAAGCTTTCTTT. This codes for CASSTTRQGVFNTEAFF. Combining the CDR3 with reference TRBV19 and TRBJ1-1 gives the whole variable domain DGGITQSPKYLFRKEGQNVTLSCEQNLNHDAMYWYRQDPGQGLRLIYYSQIVNDFQKGDIAEGYSVSREKKESFPLTVTSAQKNPTAFYLCASSTTRQGVFNTEAFFGQGTRLTVV.

CDR3 DNA: TGTGCCAGCAGCACCCAGGGGGCTCGCACAGATACGCAGTATTTT. Protein: CASSTQGARTDTQYF. This rearrangement joins TRBV9 to TRBJ2-3, with TRBD1 identical over 8 bases. V lost 4 bases and J lost 1; bases outside the gene matches: 5. CDR1 and CDR2 (germline): SGDLS, YYNGEE. CDR3 size: 15 residues.

This clone showed up just once. The chain joins TRBV12-5 to TRBJ1-3; maybe TRBD1 (5 bases). CDR1 is LGHNT and CDR2 is FRNRAP in the germline V gene. Trimming stripped 6 bases from V and 2 bases from J, with 14 bases between. The CDR3 contains 15 residues. The CDR3: CASGNRGGTGNTIYF. The CDR3 DNA reads as TGTGCTAGTGGAAACCGCGGGGGAACTGGAAACACCATATATTTT.

The chain recombines TRBV5-4 with TRBJ1-1; D might be TRBD1 (6 bases). The CDR3 runs to 14 residues. Germline V gene sequence: CDR1 SGHNT, CDR2 YYREEE (reference sequence). The V end was cut by 4 bases, the J end by 7 bases, with 17 bases between. CDR3 region: CASSRTVGEYEAFF. The CDR3 region has the DNA TGTGCCAGCAGCCGGACAGTGGGGGAATATGAAGCTTTCTTT. Full variable domain (outside the CDR3, taken from reference TRBV5-4 and TRBJ1-1): ETGVTQSPTHLIKTRGQQVTLRCSSQSGHNTVSWYQQALGQGPQFIFQYYREEENGRGNFPPRFSGLQFPNYSSELNVNALELDDSALYLCASSRTVGEYEAFFGQGTRLTVV.

The chain combines TRBV9 with TRBJ2-2, with D perhaps TRBD1 (5 bases). The CDR3 covers 15 residues. Germline V gene data show CDR1 as SGDLS and CDR2 as YYNGEE. Trimming pared 1 base from V and 5 bases from J, leaving 12 bases between. Here the CDR3 DNA reads TGTGCCAGCAGCGTACAGGGTGGGAAGACCGGGGAGCTGTTTTTT. Amino acid sequence: CASSVQGGKTGELFF.

This clone was seen only a few times. The chain joins TRBV5-1 to TRBJ1-4, with D perhaps matching TRBD1 (5 bases). Between the trimmed V and J ends, which lost 1 base and 4 bases, there was a span of 11 bases. This CDR3 region has 15 residues. CDR1 and CDR2 from the germline V gene are SGHRS and YFSETQ. CDR3 nucleotides: TGCGCCAGCAGCTTGCTTGGACAAGATAATGAAAAACTGTTTTTT. The encoded protein is CASSLLGQDNEKLFF.

This clone has only one observation. The chain employs TRBV2 and TRBJ2-3; 8 bases match TRBD2. CDR3 length: 13 residues. The V segment lost 11 bases and the J segment 6 bases; nucleotides outside the gene matches: 10. Germline values: CDR1 SNHLY, CDR2 FYNNEI. CDR3 in amino acids: CAGTSGSVDTQYF. The CDR3 DNA reads TGTGCCGGTACTAGCGGTTCGGTGGATACGCAGTATTTT.

This rearrangement joins TRBV19 to TRBJ1-5; unclear D gene. Trimming removed 3 bases at V and 1 base at J, with 7 bases between. CDR3 length equals 14 residues. CDR1 and CDR2 (germline): LNHDA, SQIVND (reference sequence). The CDR3 sequence: CASSIYYSNQPQHF. CDR3 bases: TGTGCCAGTAGTATTTACTACAGCAATCAGCCCCAGCATTTT.

V gene TRBV12-3 or TRBV12-4 combines with J gene TRBJ1-5; D is possibly TRBD1 (6 bases). This CDR3 comprises 12 residues. V was cut by 5 bases and J by 6 bases, with 8 bases left in between. This CDR3 is CASSLRGQPQHF. CDR3 DNA sequence: TGTGCCAGCAGTCTCAGGGGTCAGCCCCAGCATTTT.

J is TRBJ1-4 and V is TRBV19; 8 bases are shared with TRBD1. Germline CDR1 is LNHDA and CDR2 is SQIVND (reference sequence). The CDR3 contains 13 residues. The junction had 6 bases not matched to a gene; V was cut back by 8 bases and J by 7 bases. This CDR3 reads CASGQGVSEKLFF. The CDR3 DNA reads TGTGCCAGTGGACAGGGTGTAAGTGAAAAACTGTTTTTT.

The V call is TRBV11-3, the J call TRBJ2-2; 7 bases are shared with TRBD1. CDR1 is SGHNT and CDR2 is YENEEA in the germline V gene. Trimming took 5 bases from V and 0 from J; bases not matched to a gene: 3. This CDR3 spans 15 amino acids. CDR3 residues: CASSAGTANTGELFF. CDR3 coding DNA: TGTGCCAGCAGCGCCGGGACAGCGAACACCGGGGAGCTGTTTTTT.

This sequence joins TRBV7-3 and TRBJ2-2, with TRBD2 matching over 13 bases. CDR1 SGHTA and CDR2 FQGTGA come from the germline V gene. CDR3 length: 16 residues. V gave up 5 bases and J gave up 9 bases; unmatched junction bases: 9. The DNA for the CDR3 is TGTGCCAGCAGCACCCAAGGGACTAGCGGGGCCCGGGAGCTGTTTTTT. The encoded protein is CASSTQGTSGARELFF.

The chain recombines TRBV19 with TRBJ1-1; D might be TRBD1 (5 bases). Trimming stripped 5 bases from V and 1 base from J, with 11 bases between. The CDR3 spans 14 residues. The germline gives CDR1 LNHDA, CDR2 SQIVND (reference sequence). The CDR3 sequence: CASSRLDKNTEAFF. As DNA, the CDR3 is TGTGCCAGTAGTCGACTGGACAAGAACACTGAAGCTTTCTTT.